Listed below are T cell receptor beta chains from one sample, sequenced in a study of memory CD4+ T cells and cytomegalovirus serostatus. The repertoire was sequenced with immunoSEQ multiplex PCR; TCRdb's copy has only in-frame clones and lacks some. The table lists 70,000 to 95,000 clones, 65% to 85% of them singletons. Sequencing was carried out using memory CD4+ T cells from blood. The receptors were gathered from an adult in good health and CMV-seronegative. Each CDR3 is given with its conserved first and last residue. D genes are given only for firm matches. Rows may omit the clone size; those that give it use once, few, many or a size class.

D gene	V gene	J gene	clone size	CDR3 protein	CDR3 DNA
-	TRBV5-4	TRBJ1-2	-	CASSLGEGYGYTF	TGTGCCAGCAGCCTAGGGGAAGGCTATGGCTACACCTTC
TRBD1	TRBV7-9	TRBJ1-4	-	CASSHGQGRSNEKLFF	TGTGCCAGCAGCCATGGACAGGGTCGCTCTAATGAAAAACTGTTTTTT
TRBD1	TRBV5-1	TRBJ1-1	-	CASSLTWTGGNTEAFF	TGCGCCAGCAGCCTTACTTGGACAGGGGGGAACACTGAAGCTTTCTTT
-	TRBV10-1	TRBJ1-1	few	CASSGGRRAEAFF	TGCGCCAGCAGTGGAGGGCGGAGGGCTGAAGCTTTCTTT
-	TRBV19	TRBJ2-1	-	CASRTSIRGGEQFF	TGTGCCAGTCGAACTTCCATACGGGGTGGTGAGCAGTTCTTC
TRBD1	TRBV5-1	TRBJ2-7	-	CASSLTPDRGRSEQYF	TGCGCCAGCAGCTTAACCCCCGACAGGGGTAGAAGCGAGCAGTACTTC
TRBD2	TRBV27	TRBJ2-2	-	CASRLAGGPNGELFF	TGTGCCAGCAGACTAGCGGGGGGGCCGAACGGGGAGCTGTTTTTT
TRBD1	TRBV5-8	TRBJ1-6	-	CASSLEQGAYSPLHF	TGTGCCAGCAGCTTGGAACAGGGGGCTTATTCACCCCTCCACTTT
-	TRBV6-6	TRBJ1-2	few	CASSYSMYGYTF	TGTGCCAGCAGTTACTCGATGTATGGCTACACCTTC
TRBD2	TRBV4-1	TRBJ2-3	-	CASSQDRPLAGGVDTQYF	TGCGCCAGCAGCCAAGATCGTCCCCTAGCGGGGGGGGTAGATACGCAGTATTTT
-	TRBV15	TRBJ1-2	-	CATSRDFQVGYTF	TGTGCCACCAGCAGAGATTTCCAGGTTGGCTACACCTTC
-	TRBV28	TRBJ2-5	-	CASSLSSLQETQYF	TGTGCCAGCAGTTTATCCAGCCTCCAAGAGACCCAGTACTTC
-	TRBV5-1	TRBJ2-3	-	CASSLIQGSVDTQYF	TGCGCCAGCAGCTTGATACAGGGCTCAGTAGATACGCAGTATTTT
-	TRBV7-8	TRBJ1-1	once	CASSSRRFTNTEAFF	TGTGCCAGCAGCTCTCGACGGTTTACGAACACTGAAGCTTTCTTT
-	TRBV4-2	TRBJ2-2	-	CASSQVKGTNTGELFF	TGTGCCAGCAGCCAAGTGAAGGGCACGAACACCGGGGAGCTGTTTTTT
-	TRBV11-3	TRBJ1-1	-	CASSLDLPGARDTEAFF	TGTGCCAGCAGCTTAGATCTCCCGGGGGCTAGGGACACTGAAGCTTTCTTT
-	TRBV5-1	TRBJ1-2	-	CASSVGGGGVYGYTF	TGCGCCAGCAGCGTTGGTGGGGGGGGCGTCTATGGCTACACCTTC
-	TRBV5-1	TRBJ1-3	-	CASSRGNGNTIYF	TGCGCCAGCAGCAGGGGGAACGGAAACACCATATATTTT
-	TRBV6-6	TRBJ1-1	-	CASNFVKDTEAFF	TGTGCCAGCAATTTTGTCAAAGACACTGAAGCTTTCTTT
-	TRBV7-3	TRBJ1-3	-	CASSPTTGNTIYF	TGTGCCAGCAGCCCCACCACTGGAAACACCATATATTTT
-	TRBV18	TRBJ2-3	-	CASSPRVMLVQTSTDTQYF	TGTGCCAGCTCACCAAGGGTTATGCTGGTCCAAACTAGCACAGATACGCAGTATTTT
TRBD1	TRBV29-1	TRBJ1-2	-	CSGGQGVSGYTF	TGCAGCGGCGGACAGGGGGTCTCTGGCTACACCTTC
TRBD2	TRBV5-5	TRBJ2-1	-	CASSLAPSGSNEQFF	TGTGCCAGCAGCTTGGCGCCTAGCGGGAGCAATGAGCAGTTCTTC
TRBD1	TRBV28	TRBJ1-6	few	CASRPNGQGGSPLHF	TGTGCCAGCCGGCCAAATGGACAGGGGGGTTCACCCCTCCACTTT
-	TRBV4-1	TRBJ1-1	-	CASSQGPAVNTEAFF	TGCGCCAGCAGCCAAGGTCCAGCCGTGAACACTGAAGCTTTCTTT
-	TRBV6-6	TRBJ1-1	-	CASSYYGRPNTEAFF	TGTGCCAGCAGTTACTATGGACGTCCGAACACTGAAGCTTTCTTT
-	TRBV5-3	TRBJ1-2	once	CARSLVGSNYGYTF	TGTGCCAGAAGCTTGGTGGGGAGTAACTATGGCTACACCTTC
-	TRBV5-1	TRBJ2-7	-	CASSLPSGYEQYF	TGCGCCAGCAGCTTGCCCTCCGGCTACGAGCAGTACTTC
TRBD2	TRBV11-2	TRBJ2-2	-	CASSLLGGRDGELFF	TGTGCCAGCAGCTTACTGGGAGGGAGGGACGGGGAGCTGTTTTTT
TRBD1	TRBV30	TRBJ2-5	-	CAWSLLGPRGRETQYF	TGTGCCTGGAGCCTACTCGGACCTAGGGGGCGGGAGACCCAGTACTTC
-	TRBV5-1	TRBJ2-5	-	CASSALTGQETQYF	TGCGCCAGCAGCGCCCTAACAGGACAAGAGACCCAGTACTTC
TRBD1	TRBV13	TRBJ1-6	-	CASSPQGGYSPLHF	TGTGCCAGCAGCCCTCAGGGGGGTTATTCACCCCTCCACTTT
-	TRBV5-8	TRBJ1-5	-	CASSLAARAPTQHF	TGTGCCAGCAGCTTGGCTGCCAGGGCTCCCACCCAGCATTTT
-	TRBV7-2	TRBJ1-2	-	CASSPWGGRSDGYTF	TGTGCCAGCAGTCCCTGGGGGGGGAGATCGGATGGCTACACCTTC
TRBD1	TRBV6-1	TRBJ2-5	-	CASSAGQGPETQYF	TGTGCCAGCAGTGCGGGACAGGGACCCGAGACCCAGTACTTC